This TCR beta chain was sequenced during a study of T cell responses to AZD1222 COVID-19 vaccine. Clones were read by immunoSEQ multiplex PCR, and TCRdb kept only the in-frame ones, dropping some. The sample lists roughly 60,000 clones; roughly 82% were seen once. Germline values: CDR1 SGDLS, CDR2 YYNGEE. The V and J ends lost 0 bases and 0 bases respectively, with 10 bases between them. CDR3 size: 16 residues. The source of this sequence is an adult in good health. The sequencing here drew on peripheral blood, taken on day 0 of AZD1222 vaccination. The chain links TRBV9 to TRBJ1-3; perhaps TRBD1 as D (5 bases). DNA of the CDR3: TGTGCCAGCAGCGTAGGCGACAGCGACTCTGGAAACACCATATATTTT. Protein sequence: CASSVGDSDSGNTIYF.